Below, 26 T cell receptor beta chains from the same sample are listed, as sequenced in a study of circulating and synovial CD4+ cells in juvenile arthritis. Data came from immunoSEQ multiplex PCR; TCRdb stores just in-frame clones and leaves some out. The sample records around 17,000 clones, around 90% being singletons. Sequencing used CD4+ T cells from blood. The receptors derive from a human donor with juvenile idiopathic arthritis.

This clone was seen just once. This chain joins TRBV19 and TRBJ1-5; no firm D call. CDR1 is LNHDA, CDR2 SQIVND, per germline (reference sequence). CDR3 size: 14 residues. Trimming removed 7 bases from V and 2 bases from J, with 12 bases in between. The CDR3 coding sequence is TGTGCCAGTACCCTAAGACTGGGCAATCAGCCCCAGCATTTT. This gives the protein CASTLRLGNQPQHF.

This clone was seen just once. The CDR3 protein is CASSQEPRGFGELFF. In DNA form, the CDR3 reads TGTGCCAGCAGCCAAGAACCGCGGGGTTTTGGGGAGCTGTTTTTT. The V gene is TRBV14, the J gene TRBJ2-2; D may be TRBD2 (6 bases). This CDR3 has 15 amino acids. Trimming cost V 0 bases and J 8 bases, with 13 bases left between them. CDR1 SGHDN and CDR2 FVKESK come from the germline V gene.

Concerning this clone itself: The same CDR3 can be traced to other DNA sequences in this sample. V usage is TRBV7-2 and J usage is TRBJ2-5; TRBD1 agrees at 7 bases. The germline gives CDR1 SGHTA, CDR2 FQGNSA. V lost 3 bases, J lost 5 bases, and 3 bases stayed unmatched. The CDR3 loop spans 13 amino acids. The CDR3 here is CASSFRGQETQYF. Here the CDR3 DNA reads TGTGCCAGCAGCTTTAGGGGGCAGGAGACCCAGTACTTC.

The chain combines TRBV5-4 with TRBJ2-2; 7 nucleotides match TRBD2. Germline V gives CDR1 SGHNT, CDR2 YYREEE (reference sequence). Trimming cost V 2 bases and J 7 bases; bases outside gene matches: 8. This CDR3 has 15 residues. The DNA of the CDR3 is TGTGCCAGCAGCTTTTTCGTGGGGGGGGTCGGGGAGCTGTTTTTT. It encodes CASSFFVGGVGELFF.

The gene calls are TRBV7-2 and TRBJ2-1; 9 nucleotides line up with TRBD2. This CDR3 comprises 15 residues. Germline V lookup: CDR1 SGHTA, CDR2 FQGNSA. V was pared by 8 bases and J by 7 bases, with 12 bases of the junction left unmatched. The CDR3: CASHTEGTSLNEQFF. The CDR3 bases are TGTGCCAGCCATACGGAGGGGACTAGCTTAAATGAGCAGTTCTTC.

The chain uses TRBV2 and TRBJ1-1; 9 nucleotides line up with TRBD1. Germline-derived CDR1 and CDR2 are SNHLY and FYNNEI. The length of the CDR3 is 15 residues. V shed 7 bases, J shed 3 bases, and the junction held 9 bases outside the gene matches. The CDR3 DNA follows: TGTGCCAGCACTGGACAGGGGCCCCTGGACACTGAAGCTTTCTTT. It codes for CASTGQGPLDTEAFF.

In its sample, this clone was seen once. The chain joins TRBV14 to TRBJ2-1; D gene ambiguous. The CDR3 runs to 13 residues. Between the trimmed V and J ends, which lost 0 bases and 7 bases, there was a span of 7 bases. Germline CDR1 and CDR2: SGHDN and FVKESK. DNA of the CDR3: TGTGCCAGCAGCCAAGATGTCAGAAATGAGCAGTTCTTC. Encoded protein: CASSQDVRNEQFF.

The table lists this clone with a count of one. The rearrangement uses TRBV29-1 and TRBJ1-1; perhaps TRBD1 as D (5 bases). Trimming removed 4 bases at V and 4 bases at J, with 13 bases between. This CDR3 is 13 amino acids long. Germline CDR1 SQVTM, CDR2 ANQGSEA. The DNA for the CDR3 is TGCAGCGTTGGACGGCAGGGTCTCACTGAAGCTTTCTTT. Protein sequence: CSVGRQGLTEAFF.

Written as DNA, the CDR3 is TGTGCCAGCAGCCCAGTTTGGGACAGGGTTGATGAAAAACTGTTTTTT. Protein sequence: CASSPVWDRVDEKLFF. This sequence joins TRBV7-2 and TRBJ1-4, with TRBD1 matching 9 bases. CDR1 SGHTA and CDR2 FQGNSA come from the germline V gene. The CDR3 totals 16 residues. Trimming cost V 5 bases and J 6 bases; bases outside gene matches: 10.

The genes are TRBV7-6 and TRBJ2-5; weak D call: TRBD2 (6 bases). This CDR3 is built from 13 residues. Germline V gives CDR1 SGHVS, CDR2 FNYEAQ. Trimming took off 5 bases at V and 5 bases at J, with 12 bases between the two ends. The CDR3 is CASSTRLVETQYF. DNA for the CDR3: TGTGCCAGCAGCACAAGACTAGTTGAGACCCAGTACTTC.

V gene TRBV6-1 combines with J gene TRBJ2-5, with no clear D. CDR1 and CDR2 from the germline V gene are MNHNS and SASEGT. Trimming took off 6 bases at V and 3 bases at J, with 8 bases between the two ends. This CDR3 spans 12 amino acids. The CDR3 loop reads CASRFNKETQYF. As DNA, the CDR3 is TGTGCCAGCAGATTCAACAAAGAGACCCAGTACTTC.

The chain couples TRBV4-3 to TRBJ2-3, with D perhaps matching TRBD2 (6 bases). The CDR3 is made up of 14 amino acids. Trimming removed 4 bases at V and 6 bases at J, with 14 bases between. CDR1 and CDR2 (germline): LGHNA, YSLEER. The CDR3: CASSPGGAGDTQYF. CDR3 in DNA: TGCGCCAGCAGCCCCGGGGGAGCCGGGGATACGCAGTATTTT.

This chain uses TRBV9 with TRBJ1-4; D might be TRBD1 (5 bases). The germline V and J ends were trimmed by 1 base and 8 bases, with 12 bases remaining between them. CDR3 length: 14 amino acids. From germline, CDR1 is SGDLS and CDR2 YYNGEE. The CDR3 nucleotides read TGTGCCAGCAGCGTAAGCGGGCGGGGGGAAAAACTGTTTTTT. It encodes CASSVSGRGEKLFF.

V gene TRBV27 combines with J gene TRBJ2-5; 8 bases map to TRBD2. V dropped 8 bases and J dropped 7; count of bases not matched to a gene: 12. CDR1 is MNHEY and CDR2 is SMNVEV in the germline V gene (reference sequence). The CDR3 totals 14 residues. The CDR3 nucleotides are TGTGCCAGCGGATCCGGGACTAGTCAGCGGACCCAGTACTTC. Translating gives CASGSGTSQRTQYF.

The chain links TRBV20-1 to TRBJ2-7; D might be TRBD1 (6 bases). V was trimmed by 5 bases and J by 3 bases, leaving 8 bases between them. This CDR3 comprises 11 residues. Looked up from germline, CDR1 is DFQATT and CDR2 is SNEGSKA (reference sequence). The CDR3 DNA follows: TGCAGTGCTGGGGACAACTACGAGCAGTACTTC. As protein: CSAGDNYEQYF.

Details on this clone: Germline and junction disagree at one end, which may indicate a read error. The chain carries TRBV7-9 and TRBJ1-4, with 9 nucleotides matching TRBD1. This CDR3 has 16 residues. Per the germline V gene, CDR1 is SEHNR and CDR2 is FQNEAQ (reference sequence). CDR3 coding DNA: TGTGCCAGCACCTTAACCCCACAGGGGGCTAACGAAAAACTGTTTTTT. It yields the protein CASTLTPQGANEKLFF.

V gene TRBV7-2 combines with J gene TRBJ2-1, with TRBD2 identical over 9 bases. Per germline, CDR1 SGHTA and CDR2 FQGNSA. CDR3 length: 13 residues. Trimming took 5 bases from V and 8 from J; bases not matched to a gene: 4. CDR3 coding DNA: TGTGCCAGCAGCGGTAGCGGGAGACATGAGCAGTTCTTC. As protein: CASSGSGRHEQFF.

The J gene is TRBJ1-1, the V gene TRBV5-4, with D possibly being TRBD1 (5 bases). This CDR3 region has 14 residues. V shed 4 bases and J shed 6 bases, with 16 bases lying between them. Germline CDR1 is SGHNT and CDR2 is YYREEE (reference sequence). CDR3 sequence (DNA): TGTGCCAGCAGCCGTAGCAGGGATAGGGCTGAAGCTTTCTTT. This codes for CASSRSRDRAEAFF.

The rearrangement uses TRBV7-9 and TRBJ2-7, with 13 bases fitting TRBD2. The V gene's germline CDR1 is SEHNR and CDR2 FQNEAQ (reference sequence). This CDR3 region has 17 residues. V gave up 2 bases and J gave up 2 bases; unmatched junction bases: 6. The chain's CDR3 is CASSLRTSGRGPYEQYF. In nucleotides, the CDR3 is TGTGCCAGCAGCTTACGGACTAGCGGGAGAGGGCCCTACGAGCAGTACTTC.

V is TRBV12-5 and J is TRBJ1-5; possibly TRBD1 for D (5 bases). The CDR3 has 12 amino acids. Trimming removed 6 bases at V and 11 bases at J, with 14 bases between. The germline gives CDR1 LGHNT, CDR2 FRNRAP. The DNA of the CDR3 is TGTGCTAGTGGCACAGGTTTAGAGGCCCAGCATTTT. Amino acids: CASGTGLEAQHF.

This sequence joins TRBV27 and TRBJ1-5; a possible D gene is TRBD1 (6 bases). CDR1 and CDR2 from the germline V gene are MNHEY and SMNVEV (reference sequence). CDR3 length equals 13 residues. The CDR3 reads CASGRGSSQPQHF. The CDR3 region has the DNA TGTGCTTCGGGGAGGGGGTCCAGTCAGCCCCAGCATTTT.

The V call is TRBV6-5, the J call TRBJ1-6; TRBD1 is a possible D gene (5 bases). The V and J ends lost 0 bases and 10 bases respectively, with 13 bases between them. This CDR3 contains 15 residues. Germline CDR1 MNHEY, CDR2 SVGAGI. CDR3 in DNA: TGTGCCAGCAGTTACTCTCGGCAGGGTGTCTCACCCCTCCACTTT. Translated, it gives CASSYSRQGVSPLHF.

V and J are TRBV7-6 and TRBJ1-1, with unresolved D. V was shortened by 1 base and J by 2 bases, with 11 bases between the two germline ends. The CDR3 length is 15 residues. Germline V gives CDR1 SGHVS, CDR2 FNYEAQ. The CDR3 DNA sequence: TGTGCCAGCAGCTTAGTGAGACAAGGAAACACTGAAGCTTTCTTT. This sequence encodes CASSLVRQGNTEAFF.

The rearrangement uses TRBV6-4 and TRBJ2-2; 12 bases align to TRBD2. Germline assignment: CDR1 MRHNA and CDR2 SNTAGT. The CDR3 length is 18 residues. J lost 0 bases, V lost 3 bases, and 5 bases had no gene match. The CDR3 region has the DNA TGTGCCAGCAGTGAACGACTAGCGGGAGTAACGAACACCGGGGAGCTGTTTTTT. It translates to CASSERLAGVTNTGELFF.

The CDR3 DNA reads as TGCGCCAGCAGCCTACGGTTTGCGGGGGTAGCGGTCGAGCAGTACTTC. Translated: CASSLRFAGVAVEQYF. The V gene is TRBV4-1, the J gene TRBJ2-7; 7 bases are shared with TRBD2. CDR1 is MGHRA, CDR2 YSYEKL, per germline. The CDR3 covers 16 residues. V shed 4 bases and J 6 bases; nucleotides not matched to a gene: 15.

The V and J genes are TRBV4-3 and TRBJ2-2, with unresolved D. This CDR3 is 14 amino acids long. V was clipped by 1 base and J by 6 bases, with 9 bases between them. Germline CDR1 and CDR2: LGHNA and YSLEER. CDR3 DNA: TGCGCCAGCAGCCAAGTTCTATCGGCCGGGGAGCTGTTTTTT. Translation gives CASSQVLSAGELFF.